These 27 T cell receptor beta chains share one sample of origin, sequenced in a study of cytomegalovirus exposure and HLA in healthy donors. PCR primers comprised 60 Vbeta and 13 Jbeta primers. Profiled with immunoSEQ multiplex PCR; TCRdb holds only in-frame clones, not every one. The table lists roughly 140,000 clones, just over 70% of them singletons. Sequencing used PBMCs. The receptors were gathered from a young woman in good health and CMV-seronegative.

This CDR3 is CASRERASTQYF. The CDR3, as DNA: TGTGCCAGCAGGGAGCGGGCCAGCACGCAGTATTTT. The V and J genes are TRBV2 and TRBJ2-3; tentatively, D is TRBD2 (6 bases). Trimming left V 6 bases short and J 9 bases short, with 13 bases between. Per the germline V gene, CDR1 is SNHLY and CDR2 is FYNNEI. The CDR3 is made up of 12 amino acids.

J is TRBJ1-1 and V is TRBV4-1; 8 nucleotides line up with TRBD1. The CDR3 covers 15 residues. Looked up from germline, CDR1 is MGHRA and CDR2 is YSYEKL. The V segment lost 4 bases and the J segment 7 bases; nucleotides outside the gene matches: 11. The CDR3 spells CASSLLQGGRIEAFF. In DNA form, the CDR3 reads TGCGCCAGCAGCCTATTACAGGGGGGGAGAATTGAAGCTTTCTTT.

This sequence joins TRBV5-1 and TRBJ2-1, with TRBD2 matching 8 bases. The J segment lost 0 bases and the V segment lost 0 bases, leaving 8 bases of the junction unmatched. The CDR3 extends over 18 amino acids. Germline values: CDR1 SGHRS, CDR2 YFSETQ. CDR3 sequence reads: CASSLDATSESSYNEQFF. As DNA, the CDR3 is TGCGCCAGCAGCTTGGATGCGACTAGCGAGAGCTCCTACAATGAGCAGTTCTTC.

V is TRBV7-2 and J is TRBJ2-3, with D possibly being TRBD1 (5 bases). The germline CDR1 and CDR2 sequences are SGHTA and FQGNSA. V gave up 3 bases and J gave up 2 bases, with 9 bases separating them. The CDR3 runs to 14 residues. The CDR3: CASSFRQYTDTQYF. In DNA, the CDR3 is TGTGCCAGCAGCTTTAGACAGTACACAGATACGCAGTATTTT. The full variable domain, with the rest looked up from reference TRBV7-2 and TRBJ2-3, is GAGVSQSPSNKVTEKGKDVELRCDPISGHTALYWYRQSLGQGLEFLIYFQGNSAPDKSGLPSDRFSAERTGGSVSTLTIQRTQQEDSAVYLCASSFRQYTDTQYFGPGTRLTVL.

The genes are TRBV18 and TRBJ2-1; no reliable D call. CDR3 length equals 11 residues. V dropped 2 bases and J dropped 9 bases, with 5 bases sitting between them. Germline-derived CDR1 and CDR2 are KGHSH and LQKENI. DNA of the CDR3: TGTGCCAGCTCACCAACGGGTGAGCAGTTCTTC. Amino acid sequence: CASSPTGEQFF.

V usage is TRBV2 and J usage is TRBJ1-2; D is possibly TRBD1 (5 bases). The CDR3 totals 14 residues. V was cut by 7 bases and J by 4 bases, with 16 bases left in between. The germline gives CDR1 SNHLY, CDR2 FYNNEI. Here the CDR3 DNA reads TGTGCCAGCATACGTGTTAGACAGAGCTATGGCTACACCTTC. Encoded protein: CASIRVRQSYGYTF.

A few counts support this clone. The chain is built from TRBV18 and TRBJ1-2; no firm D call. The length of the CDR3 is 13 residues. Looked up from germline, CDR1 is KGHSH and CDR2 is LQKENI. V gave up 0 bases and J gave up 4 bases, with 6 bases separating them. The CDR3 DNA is TGTGCCAGCTCACCACCGGGGAGCTATGGCTACACCTTC. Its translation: CASSPPGSYGYTF. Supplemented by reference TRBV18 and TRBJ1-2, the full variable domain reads NAGVMQNPRHLVRRRGQEARLRCSPMKGHSHVYWYRQLPEEGLKFMVYLQKENIIDESGMPKERFSAEFPKEGPSILRIQQVVRGDSAAYFCASSPPGSYGYTFGSGTRLTVV.

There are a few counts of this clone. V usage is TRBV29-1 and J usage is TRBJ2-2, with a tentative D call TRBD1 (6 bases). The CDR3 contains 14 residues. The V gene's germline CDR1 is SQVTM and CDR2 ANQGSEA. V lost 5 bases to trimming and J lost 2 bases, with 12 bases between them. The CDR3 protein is CSVSAGTNTGELFF. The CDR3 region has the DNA TGCAGCGTTTCTGCCGGGACAAACACCGGGGAGCTGTTTTTT.

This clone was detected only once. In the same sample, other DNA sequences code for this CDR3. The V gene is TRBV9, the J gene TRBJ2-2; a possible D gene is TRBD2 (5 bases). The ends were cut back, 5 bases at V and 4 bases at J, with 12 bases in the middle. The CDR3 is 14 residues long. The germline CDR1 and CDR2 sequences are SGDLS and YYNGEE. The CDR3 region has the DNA TGTGCCAGCAGACTCTCGGGGTCCACCGGGGAGCTGTTTTTT. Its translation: CASRLSGSTGELFF.

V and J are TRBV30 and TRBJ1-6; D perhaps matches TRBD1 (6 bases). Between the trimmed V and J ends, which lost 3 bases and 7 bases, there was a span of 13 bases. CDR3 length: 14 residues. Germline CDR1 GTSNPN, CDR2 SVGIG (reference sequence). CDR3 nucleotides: TGTGCCTGGAGACGGGACACGTTCAATTCACCCCTCCACTTT. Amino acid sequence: CAWRRDTFNSPLHF.

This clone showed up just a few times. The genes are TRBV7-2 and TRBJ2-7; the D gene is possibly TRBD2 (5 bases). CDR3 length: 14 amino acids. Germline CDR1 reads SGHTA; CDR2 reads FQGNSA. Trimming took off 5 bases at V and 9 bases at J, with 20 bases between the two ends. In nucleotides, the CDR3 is TGTGCCAGCAGCCCTAGGACTCCACCTATTCGGCAGTACTTC. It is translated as CASSPRTPPIRQYF.

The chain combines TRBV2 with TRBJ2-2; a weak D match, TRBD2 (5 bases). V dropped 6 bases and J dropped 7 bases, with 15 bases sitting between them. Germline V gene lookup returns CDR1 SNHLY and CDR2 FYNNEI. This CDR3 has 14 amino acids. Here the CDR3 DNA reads TGTGCCAGCAGCGATGGACTCGGAGGCGGGGAGCTGTTTTTT. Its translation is CASSDGLGGGELFF.

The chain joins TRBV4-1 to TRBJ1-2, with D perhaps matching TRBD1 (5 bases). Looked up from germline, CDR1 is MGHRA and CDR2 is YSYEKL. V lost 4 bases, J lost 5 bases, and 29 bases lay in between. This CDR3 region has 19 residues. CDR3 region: CASSPTFMGGYMEGYGYTF. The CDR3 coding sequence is TGCGCCAGCAGCCCCACCTTTATGGGGGGTTATATGGAGGGATATGGCTACACCTTC.

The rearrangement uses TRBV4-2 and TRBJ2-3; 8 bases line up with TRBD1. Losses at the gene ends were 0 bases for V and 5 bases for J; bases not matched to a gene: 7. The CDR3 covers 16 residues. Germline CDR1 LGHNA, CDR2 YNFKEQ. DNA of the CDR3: TGTGCCAGCAGCCAAGATCACCAGGGGGCTGGAGATACGCAGTATTTT. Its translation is CASSQDHQGAGDTQYF.

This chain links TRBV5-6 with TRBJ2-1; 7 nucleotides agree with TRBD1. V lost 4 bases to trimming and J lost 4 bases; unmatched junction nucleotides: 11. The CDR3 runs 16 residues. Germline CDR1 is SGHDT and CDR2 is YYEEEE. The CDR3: CASSARRQGPYNEQFF. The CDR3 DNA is TGTGCCAGCAGCGCGCGGCGACAGGGTCCATACAATGAGCAGTTCTTC.

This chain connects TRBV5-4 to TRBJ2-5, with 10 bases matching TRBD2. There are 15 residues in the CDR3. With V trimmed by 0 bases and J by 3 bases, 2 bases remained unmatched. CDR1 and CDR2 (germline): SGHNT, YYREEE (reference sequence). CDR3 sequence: CASSLALAGEETQYF. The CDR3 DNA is TGTGCCAGCAGCTTGGCCCTAGCGGGGGAAGAGACCCAGTACTTC.

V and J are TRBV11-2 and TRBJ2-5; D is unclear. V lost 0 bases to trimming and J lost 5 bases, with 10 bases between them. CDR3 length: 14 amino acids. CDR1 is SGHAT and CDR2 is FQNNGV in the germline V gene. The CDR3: CASSLDLPLETQYF. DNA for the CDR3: TGTGCCAGCAGCTTAGATCTCCCCTTGGAGACCCAGTACTTC.

CDR3 DNA sequence: TGTGCCAGCAGAACTCCATTGGGCATAACCTACGAGCAGTACTTC. Its protein is CASRTPLGITYEQYF. This chain connects TRBV6-5 to TRBJ2-7; D is ambiguous. The germline V and J ends were trimmed by 6 bases and 2 bases, with 17 bases remaining between them. The germline V gene encodes CDR1 MNHEY and CDR2 SVGAGI. The CDR3 is made up of 15 amino acids.

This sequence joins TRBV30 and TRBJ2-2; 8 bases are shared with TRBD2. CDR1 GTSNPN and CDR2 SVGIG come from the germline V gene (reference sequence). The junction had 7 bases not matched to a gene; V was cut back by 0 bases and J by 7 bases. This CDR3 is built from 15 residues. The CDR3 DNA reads TGTGCCTGGAGTGTTGGAGCGGGAGCGGGCGGGGAGCTGTTTTTT. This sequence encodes CAWSVGAGAGGELFF.

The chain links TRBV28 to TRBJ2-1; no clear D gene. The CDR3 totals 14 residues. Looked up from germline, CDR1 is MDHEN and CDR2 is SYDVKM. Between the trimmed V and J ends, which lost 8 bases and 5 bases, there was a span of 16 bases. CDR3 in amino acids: CASRPVGAHNEQFF. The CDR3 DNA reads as TGTGCCAGCCGTCCTGTAGGAGCGCACAATGAGCAGTTCTTC.

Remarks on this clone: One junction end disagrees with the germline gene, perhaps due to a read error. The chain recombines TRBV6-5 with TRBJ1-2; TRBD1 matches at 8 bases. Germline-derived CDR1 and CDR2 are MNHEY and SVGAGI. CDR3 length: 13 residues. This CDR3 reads CVSSKDRDYGYTF. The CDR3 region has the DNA TGTGTCAGCAGTAAGGACAGGGACTATGGCTACACCTTC.

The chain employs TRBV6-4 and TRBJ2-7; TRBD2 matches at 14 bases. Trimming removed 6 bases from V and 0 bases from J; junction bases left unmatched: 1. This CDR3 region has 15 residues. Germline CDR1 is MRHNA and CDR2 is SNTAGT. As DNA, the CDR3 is TGTGCCAGCAGGGGACTAGCGGGGGCCTCCTACGAGCAGTACGTC. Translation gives CASRGLAGASYEQYV.

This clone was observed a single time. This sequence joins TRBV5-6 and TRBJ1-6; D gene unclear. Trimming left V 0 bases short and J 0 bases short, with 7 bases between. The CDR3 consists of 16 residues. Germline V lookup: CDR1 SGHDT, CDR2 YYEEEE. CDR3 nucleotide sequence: TGTGCCAGCAGCTTGGGAGGTTACTCCTATAATTCACCCCTCCACTTT. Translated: CASSLGGYSYNSPLHF.

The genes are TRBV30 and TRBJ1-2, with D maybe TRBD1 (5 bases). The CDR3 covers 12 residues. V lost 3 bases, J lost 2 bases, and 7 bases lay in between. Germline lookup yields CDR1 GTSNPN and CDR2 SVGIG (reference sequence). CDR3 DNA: TGTGCCTGGAGACAGGAGAACTATGGCTACACCTTC. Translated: CAWRQENYGYTF.

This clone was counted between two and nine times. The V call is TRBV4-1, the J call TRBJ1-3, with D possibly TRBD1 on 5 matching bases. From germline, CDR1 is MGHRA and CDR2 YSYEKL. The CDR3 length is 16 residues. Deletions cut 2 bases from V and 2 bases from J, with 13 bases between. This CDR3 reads CASSQQGGWAGNTIYF. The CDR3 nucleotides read TGCGCCAGCAGCCAACAGGGAGGGTGGGCTGGAAACACCATATATTTT.

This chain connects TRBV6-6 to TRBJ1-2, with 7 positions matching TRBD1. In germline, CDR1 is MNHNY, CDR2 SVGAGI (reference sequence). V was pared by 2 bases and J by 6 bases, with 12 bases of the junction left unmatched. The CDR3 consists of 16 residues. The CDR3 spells CASSYRSGTVLDGYTF. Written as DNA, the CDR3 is TGTGCCAGCAGTTACCGATCGGGGACAGTCTTGGATGGCTACACCTTC.

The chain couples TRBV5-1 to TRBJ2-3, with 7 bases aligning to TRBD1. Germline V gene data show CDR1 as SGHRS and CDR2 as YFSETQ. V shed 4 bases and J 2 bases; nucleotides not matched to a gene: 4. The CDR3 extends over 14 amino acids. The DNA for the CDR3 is TGCGCCAGCAGCGGCCAGGGGGACACAGATACGCAGTATTTT. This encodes CASSGQGDTDTQYF.